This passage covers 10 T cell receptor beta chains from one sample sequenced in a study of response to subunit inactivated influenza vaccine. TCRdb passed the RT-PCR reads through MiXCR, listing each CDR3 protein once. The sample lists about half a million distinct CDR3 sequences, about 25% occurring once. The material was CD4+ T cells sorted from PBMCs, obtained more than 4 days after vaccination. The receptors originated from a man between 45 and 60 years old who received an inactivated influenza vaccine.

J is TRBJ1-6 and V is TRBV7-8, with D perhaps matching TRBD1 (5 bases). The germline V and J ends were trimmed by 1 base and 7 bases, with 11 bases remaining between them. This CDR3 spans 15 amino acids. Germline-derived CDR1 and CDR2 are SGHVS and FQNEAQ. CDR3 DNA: TGTGCCAGCAGCTTAGGGGGGGTAGGGAATTCACCCCTCCACTTT. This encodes CASSLGGVGNSPLHF. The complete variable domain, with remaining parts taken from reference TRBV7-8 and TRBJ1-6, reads GAGVSQSPRYKVAKRGQDVALRCDPISGHVSLFWYQQALGQGPEFLTYFQNEAQLDKSGLPSDRFFAERPEGSVSTLKIQRTQQEDSAVYLCASSLGGVGNSPLHFGNGTRLTVT.

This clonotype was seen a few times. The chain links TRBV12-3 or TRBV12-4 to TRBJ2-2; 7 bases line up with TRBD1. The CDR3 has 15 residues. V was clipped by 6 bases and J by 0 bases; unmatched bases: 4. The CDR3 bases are TGTGCCAGCAGAACCGGGACAGCGAACACCGGGGAGCTGTTTTTT. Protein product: CASRTGTANTGELFF.

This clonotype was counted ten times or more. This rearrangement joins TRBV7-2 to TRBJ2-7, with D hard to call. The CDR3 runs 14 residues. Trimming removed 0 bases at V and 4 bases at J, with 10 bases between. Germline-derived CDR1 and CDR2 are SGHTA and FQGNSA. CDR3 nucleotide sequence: TGTGCCAGCAGCTTAGCATTTCAGCCTTACGAGCAGTACTTC. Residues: CASSLAFQPYEQYF.

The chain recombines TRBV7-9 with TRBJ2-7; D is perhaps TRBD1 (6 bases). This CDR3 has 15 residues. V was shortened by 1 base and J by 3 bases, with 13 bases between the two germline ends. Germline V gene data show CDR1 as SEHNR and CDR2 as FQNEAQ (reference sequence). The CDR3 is CASSLVYGQSYEQYF. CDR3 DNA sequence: TGTGCCAGCAGCTTAGTTTACGGACAGAGCTACGAGCAGTACTTC. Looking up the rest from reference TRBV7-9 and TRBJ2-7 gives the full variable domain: DTGVSQNPRHKITKRGQNVTFRCDPISEHNRLYWYRQTLGQGPEFLTYFQNEAQLEKSRLLSDRFSAERPKGSFSTLEIQRTEQGDSAMYLCASSLVYGQSYEQYFGPGTRLTVT.

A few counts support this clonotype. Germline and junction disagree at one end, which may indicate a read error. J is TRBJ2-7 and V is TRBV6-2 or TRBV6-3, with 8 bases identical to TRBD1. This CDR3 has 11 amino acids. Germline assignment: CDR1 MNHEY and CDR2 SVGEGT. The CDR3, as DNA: TGTGCCAGCAGTTCCCCCGGGACAGGAATATTC. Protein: CASSSPGTGIF.

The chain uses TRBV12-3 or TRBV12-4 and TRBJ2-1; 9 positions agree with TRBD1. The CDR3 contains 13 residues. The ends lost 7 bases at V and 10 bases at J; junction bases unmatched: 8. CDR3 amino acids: CASTPGQGDEQFF. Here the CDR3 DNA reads TGTGCCAGCACACCGGGACAGGGTGACGAGCAGTTCTTC.

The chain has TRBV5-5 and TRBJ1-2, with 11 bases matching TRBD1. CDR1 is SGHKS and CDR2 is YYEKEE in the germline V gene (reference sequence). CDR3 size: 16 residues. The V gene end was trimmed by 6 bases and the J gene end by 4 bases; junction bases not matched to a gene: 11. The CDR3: CASTAGQGVISYGYTF. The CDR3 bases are TGTGCCAGCACCGCGGGACAGGGGGTGATAAGCTATGGCTACACCTTC.

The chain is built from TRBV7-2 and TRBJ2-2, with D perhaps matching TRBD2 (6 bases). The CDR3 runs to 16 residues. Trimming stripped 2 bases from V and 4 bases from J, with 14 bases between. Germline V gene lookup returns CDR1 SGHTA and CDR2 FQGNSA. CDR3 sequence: CASSLLSGVGTGELFF. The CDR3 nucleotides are TGTGCCAGCAGCTTATTGTCGGGGGTTGGCACCGGGGAGCTGTTTTTT. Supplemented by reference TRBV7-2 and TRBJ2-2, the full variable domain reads GAGVSQSPSNKVTEKGKDVELRCDPISGHTALYWYRQSLGQGLEFLIYFQGNSAPDKSGLPSDRFSAERTGGSVSTLTIQRTQQEDSAVYLCASSLLSGVGTGELFFGEGSRLTVL.

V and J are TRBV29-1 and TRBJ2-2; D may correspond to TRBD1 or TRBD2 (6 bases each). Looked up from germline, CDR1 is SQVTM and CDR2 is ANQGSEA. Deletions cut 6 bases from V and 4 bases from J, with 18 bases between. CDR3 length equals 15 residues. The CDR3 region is CSVFDDRRGTGELFF. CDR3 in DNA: TGCAGCGTCTTCGACGACAGGAGGGGCACCGGGGAGCTGTTTTTT.

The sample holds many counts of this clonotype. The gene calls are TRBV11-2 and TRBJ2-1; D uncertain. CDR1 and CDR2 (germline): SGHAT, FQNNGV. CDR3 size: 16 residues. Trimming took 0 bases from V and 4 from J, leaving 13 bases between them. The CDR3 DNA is TGTGCCAGCAGCTTAGATTGGAGCCTAGGGTACAATGAGCAGTTCTTC. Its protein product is CASSLDWSLGYNEQFF.